These 11 T cell receptor beta chains were sequenced from one sample in a study of early T cells in non-severe SARS-CoV-2 infection. TCRdb ran MiXCR on the 5' RACE reads and lists one entry per CDR3 protein. The table includes some 45,000 distinct CDR3 sequences, around 10% detected once. Sequencing used whole blood, obtained at baseline. These receptors came from an adult who was a healthcare worker with PCR-confirmed SARS-CoV-2 infection or an uninfected control (not recorded which).

The rearrangement joins TRBV6-5 to TRBJ1-3; D perhaps matches TRBD1 (5 bases). The CDR3 sequence is 16 residues long. From germline, CDR1 is MNHEY and CDR2 SVGAGI. Trimming shortened V by 6 bases and J by 3 bases, and 18 bases separated the two germline ends. As DNA, the CDR3 is TGTGCCAGCAGCCGCTCCGTAGGGGTTGGTGGAAACACCATATATTTT. It translates to CASSRSVGVGGNTIYF.

V and J are TRBV4-3 and TRBJ1-5, with D unresolved. This CDR3 is 15 amino acids long. CDR1 and CDR2 (germline): LGHNA, YSLEER. V was clipped by 1 base and J by 1 base, with 8 bases between them. CDR3 sequence reads: CASSQAVLSNQPQHF. As DNA, the CDR3 is TGCGCCAGCAGCCAAGCAGTTTTAAGCAATCAGCCCCAGCATTTT.

This clonotype has at least ten counts. This chain connects TRBV7-2 to TRBJ2-5, with 9 nucleotides matching TRBD1. This CDR3 has 15 amino acids. Looked up from germline, CDR1 is SGHTA and CDR2 is FQGNSA. V shed 1 base and J 5 bases; nucleotides not matched to a gene: 5. The chain's CDR3 is CASSLDGTGMETQYF. The DNA for the CDR3 is TGTGCCAGCAGCTTAGATGGGACAGGGATGGAGACCCAGTACTTC.

The V and J genes are TRBV5-1 and TRBJ2-2; D ambiguous. Trimming took 8 bases from V and 4 from J, leaving 15 bases between them. The germline gives CDR1 SGHRS, CDR2 YFSETQ. The CDR3 runs 14 residues. The CDR3 loop reads CASSSGSGTGELFF. The CDR3 DNA is TGCGCCAGTAGCAGTGGGTCGGGCACCGGGGAGCTGTTTTTT.

In its sample, this clonotype was seen many times. The chain couples TRBV7-9 to TRBJ2-1, with 8 bases identical to TRBD2. This CDR3 region has 15 residues. The junction had 5 bases not matched to a gene; V was cut back by 5 bases and J by 2 bases. Germline V CDR1 and CDR2: SEHNR, FQNEAQ (reference sequence). CDR3 nucleotide sequence: TGTGCCAGCAGCCGAAGCGGGAGTACCTACAATGAGCAGTTCTTC. Its translation: CASSRSGSTYNEQFF.

This clonotype was observed a handful of times. The chain recombines TRBV20-1 with TRBJ2-3; 12 bases map to TRBD1. The CDR3 runs 16 residues. Germline CDR1 reads DFQATT; CDR2 reads SNEGSKA (reference sequence). V lost 0 bases, J lost 2 bases, and 3 bases stayed unmatched. CDR3 in amino acids: CSARDPGQGATDTQYF. Written as DNA, the CDR3 is TGCAGTGCTAGAGATCCGGGACAGGGGGCCACAGATACGCAGTATTTT.

This clonotype was recorded many times. The chain links TRBV29-1 to TRBJ2-6; D not resolved. Trimming removed 6 bases from V and 1 base from J, with 4 bases in between. The CDR3 runs to 12 residues. Germline lookup yields CDR1 SQVTM and CDR2 ANQGSEA. The CDR3 region is CSVPSGANVLTF. CDR3 nucleotides: TGCAGCGTCCCTTCTGGGGCCAACGTCCTGACTTTC.

The genes are TRBV6-6 and TRBJ2-7; 7 bases align to TRBD2. Losses at the gene ends were 0 bases for V and 2 bases for J; bases not matched to a gene: 13. CDR3 length: 18 amino acids. The V gene's germline CDR1 is MNHNY and CDR2 SVGAGI (reference sequence). The DNA for the CDR3 is TGTGCCAGCAGTTACTCGATAGGGGCTGGCGGGAGACCCTACGAGCAGTACTTC. Protein sequence: CASSYSIGAGGRPYEQYF.

This clonotype was seen only a few times. V and J are TRBV6-2 or TRBV6-3 and TRBJ2-5; 7 bases match TRBD1. The CDR3 is made up of 15 amino acids. Trimming at V came to 0 bases and at J to 5 bases, leaving 6 bases not matched to a gene. CDR1 is MNHEY and CDR2 is SVGEGT in the germline V gene. CDR3 region: CASSYSSTGSETQYF. DNA of the CDR3: TGTGCCAGCAGTTACTCCTCGACAGGGTCGGAGACCCAGTACTTC.

The rearrangement uses TRBV7-8 and TRBJ1-1, with a possible D match to TRBD1 (6 bases). The V end lost 2 bases, the J end lost 0 bases, and 13 bases lay between the germline ends. The CDR3 has 16 amino acids. Germline CDR1 and CDR2: SGHVS and FQNEAQ. The CDR3 here is CASSLRLRQVNTEAFF. The CDR3 DNA follows: TGTGCCAGCAGCTTACGGCTAAGACAGGTGAACACTGAAGCTTTCTTT.

V gene TRBV7-9 combines with J gene TRBJ2-6, with 8 bases that match TRBD1. Trimming took 5 bases from V and 0 from J; bases not matched to a gene: 9. Germline loops: CDR1 SEHNR, CDR2 FQNEAQ (reference sequence). The CDR3 runs 18 residues. CDR3 region: CASSELGTGISGANVLTF. The CDR3, as DNA: TGTGCCAGCAGCGAGCTAGGGACAGGAATCTCTGGGGCCAACGTCCTGACTTTC.